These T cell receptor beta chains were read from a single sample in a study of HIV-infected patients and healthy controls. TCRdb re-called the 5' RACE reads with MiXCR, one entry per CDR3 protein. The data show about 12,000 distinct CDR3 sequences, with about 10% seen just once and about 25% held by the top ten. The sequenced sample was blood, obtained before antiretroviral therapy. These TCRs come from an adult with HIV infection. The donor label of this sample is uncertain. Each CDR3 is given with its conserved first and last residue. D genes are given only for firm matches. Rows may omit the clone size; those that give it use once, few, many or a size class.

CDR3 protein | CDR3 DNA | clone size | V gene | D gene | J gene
CASSPHRDTDTGELFF | TGTGCCAGCAGCCCCCACCGGGACACCGACACCGGGGAGCTGTTTTTT | many | TRBV9 | NA | TRBJ2-2
CASSLGTSHIQYF | TGTGCCAGCAGTTTAGGGACAAGCCACATTCAGTACTTC | many | TRBV12-3/TRBV12-4 | NA | TRBJ2-4
CASRDQGPGELFF | TGTGCCAGCAGGGACCAGGGCCCCGGGGAGCTGTTTTTT | many | TRBV6-1 | NA | TRBJ2-2
CASTLLTRFLREQFF | TGTGCCAGCACCCTACTCACTAGGTTTCTACGTGAGCAGTTCTTC | NA | TRBV11-2 | NA | TRBJ2-1
CAWSVVGAEAFF | TGTGCCTGGAGTGTGGTCGGCGCTGAAGCTTTCTTT | many | TRBV30 | NA | TRBJ1-1
CASSLYGENTEAFF | TGTGCCAGCAGCTTATATGGGGAGAACACTGAAGCTTTCTTT | many | TRBV7-2 | NA | TRBJ1-1
CASSEQPNTEAFF | TGCGCCAGCAGTGAACAGCCGAACACTGAAGCTTTCTTT | many | TRBV5-1 | NA | TRBJ1-1
CASGVYEQYF | TGTGCCAGCGGGGTCTACGAGCAGTACTTC | many | TRBV7-2 | NA | TRBJ2-7
CASSLEQGETQYF | TGTGCCAGCAGCTTAGAACAGGGAGAGACCCAGTACTTC | many | TRBV7-2 | NA | TRBJ2-5
CASAGGRTEAFF | TGTGCCAGCGCGGGGGGCCGGACTGAAGCTTTCTTT | NA | TRBV7-8 | NA | TRBJ1-1
CASSILASGSNEQFF | TGTGCCAGTAGTATTTTGGCTAGCGGGAGCAATGAGCAGTTCTTC | medium-sized | TRBV19 | TRBD2 | TRBJ2-1
CASSWTLNEQFF | TGTGCCAGCAGCTGGACCCTAAATGAGCAGTTCTTC | few | TRBV7-8 | NA | TRBJ2-1
CASSRDRVRLAGSTDTQYF | TGTGCCAGCAGCAGGGACAGGGTACGGCTAGCGGGAAGCACAGATACGCAGTATTTT | many | TRBV2 | NA | TRBJ2-3
CASTPDRGVNYGYTF | TGTGCCAGCACTCCAGACAGGGGCGTGAACTATGGCTACACCTTC | NA | TRBV5-4 | TRBD1 | TRBJ1-2
CASRDSPVSPQHF | TGTGCCAGCCGGGACAGCCCTGTTTCGCCCCAGCATTTT | many | TRBV27 | TRBD1 | TRBJ1-5
CSALGDHNEQFF | TGCAGTGCTCTCGGAGACCACAATGAGCAGTTCTTC | many | TRBV20-1 | NA | TRBJ2-1
CAWSGTGDGQPQHF | TGTGCCTGGAGTGGGACAGGGGACGGTCAGCCCCAGCATTTT | NA | TRBV30 | TRBD1 | TRBJ1-5
CSAVSASGRDTQYF | TGCAGTGCGGTTTCGGCTAGCGGGAGAGATACGCAGTATTTT | NA | TRBV20-1 | TRBD2 | TRBJ2-3
CASSHDSQETQYF | TGTGCCAGCAGCCACGACAGCCAAGAGACCCAGTACTTC | many | TRBV7-3 | NA | TRBJ2-5
CASSRGVPQYF | TGTGCCAGCAGCCGCGGGGTACCGCAGTATTTT | many | TRBV3-1 | NA | TRBJ2-3
CASSDARQGGDTGELFF | TGTGCCAGCAGTGACGCAAGACAGGGTGGGGACACCGGGGAGCTGTTTTTT | NA | TRBV2 | TRBD1 | TRBJ2-2
CASRRTGFDEQFF | TGCGCCAGCCGCAGGACAGGGTTCGATGAGCAGTTCTTC | many | TRBV10-2 | TRBD1 | TRBJ2-1
CASSYMNEQFF | TGTGCCAGCAGTTATATGAATGAGCAGTTCTTC | many | TRBV6-5 | NA | TRBJ2-1
CASSLFQNEQYF | TGTGCCAGCAGCTTATTTCAGAACGAGCAGTACTTC | many | TRBV7-6 | NA | TRBJ2-7
CSVSSPGQMNTEAFF | TGCAGCGTTTCCTCCCCGGGACAGATGAACACTGAAGCTTTCTTT | many | TRBV29-1 | TRBD1 | TRBJ1-1
CSVLRGAGDETQYF | TGCAGCGTCCTGAGGGGGGCGGGAGATGAGACCCAGTACTTC | few | TRBV29-1 | NA | TRBJ2-5
CASSTNRPASYEQYF | TGTGCCAGTAGTACCAATCGCCCTGCCAGCTACGAGCAGTACTTC | many | TRBV19 | NA | TRBJ2-7
CASSPLGTGKETQYF | TGTGCCAGCTCACCCCTCGGGACAGGAAAAGAGACCCAGTACTTC | many | TRBV18 | TRBD1 | TRBJ2-5
CASSQNLAGGPYEQFF | TGTGCCAGCAGCCAGAATCTAGCGGGGGGGCCGTATGAGCAGTTCTTC | few | TRBV4-2 | TRBD2 | TRBJ2-1
CASSFGRTYNEQFF | TGTGCCAGCAGCTTTGGGAGAACCTACAATGAGCAGTTCTTC | many | TRBV7-2 | NA | TRBJ2-1
CASSPGEYEQYF | TGTGCCAGCAGCCCGGGGGAGTACGAGCAGTACTTC | few | TRBV7-6 | NA | TRBJ2-7
CASSAGTGTGANVLTF | TGCGCCAGCAGCGCCGGGACAGGGACTGGGGCCAACGTCCTGACTTTC | many | TRBV5-1 | TRBD1 | TRBJ2-6
CASSGEGGGLYNEQFF | TGTGCCAGCAGCGGGGAGGGCGGGGGACTCTACAATGAGCAGTTCTTC | NA | TRBV5-4 | TRBD2 | TRBJ2-1
CASSYSTREVLGRAEAFF | TGTGCCAGCAGTTACTCGACACGCGAGGTCTTGGGGCGGGCTGAAGCTTTCTTT | many | TRBV6-5 | NA | TRBJ1-1
CASNTGGAGETQYF | TGTGCCAGCAACACAGGGGGCGCGGGAGAGACCCAGTACTTC | many | TRBV7-2 | TRBD1 | TRBJ2-5
CAWRKAPRGTEAFF | TGTGCCTGGAGGAAGGCCCCGAGGGGCACTGAAGCTTTCTTT | many | TRBV30 | NA | TRBJ1-1
CASSWTAYSSYNEQFF | TGTGCCAGTAGTTGGACAGCCTATTCCTCCTACAATGAGCAGTTCTTC | NA | TRBV19 | NA | TRBJ2-1
CASSLELAGGQETQYF | TGTGCCAGCAGCTTAGAACTAGCGGGAGGGCAAGAGACCCAGTACTTC | many | TRBV7-6 | TRBD2 | TRBJ2-5
CASSPTGNSYEQYF | TGTGCCAGCAGCCCCACCGGGAACTCCTACGAGCAGTACTTC | few | TRBV28 | NA | TRBJ2-7
CASSLAANTGELFF | TGTGCCAGCAGTCTGGCCGCGAACACCGGGGAGCTGTTTTTT | few | TRBV7-9 | NA | TRBJ2-2
CASSLGDRAPYNSPLHF | TGCGCCAGCAGCTTGGGGGACAGGGCGCCGTATAATTCACCCCTCCACTTT | many | TRBV5-1 | TRBD1 | TRBJ1-6
CASSPQARSTDTQYF | TGTGCCAGCAGCCCGCAAGCCCGGTCCACAGATACGCAGTATTTT | many | TRBV7-2 | NA | TRBJ2-3
CATSRDHPTYEQYF | TGTGCCACCAGTCGGGACCATCCTACCTACGAGCAGTACTTC | many | TRBV24-1 | NA | TRBJ2-7
CASSEQPPDTQYF | TGTGCCAGCAGTGAACAGCCTCCAGATACGCAGTATTTT | many | TRBV2 | NA | TRBJ2-3
CASSSPGTGIGEQFF | TGTGCCAGCAGCTCCCCCGGGACAGGGATCGGTGAGCAGTTCTTC | NA | TRBV7-3 | TRBD1 | TRBJ2-1
CSVRQETQYF | TGCAGCGTTAGGCAAGAGACCCAGTACTTC | few | TRBV29-1 | NA | TRBJ2-5
CSAHTDTQYF | TGCAGTGCCCATACAGATACGCAGTATTTT | NA | TRBV20-1 | NA | TRBJ2-3
CASSLVPTAGAEQFF | TGCGCCAGCAGCTTGGTCCCAACAGCGGGAGCGGAGCAGTTCTTC | many | TRBV5-1 | TRBD2 | TRBJ2-1
CAWNPRNLQGDEQFF | TGTGCCTGGAATCCCCGAAATCTACAGGGCGATGAGCAGTTCTTC | many | TRBV30 | NA | TRBJ2-1
CASSLVVAGGSSTDTQYF | TGCGCCAGCAGCTTAGTGGTAGCGGGGGGGTCCAGCACAGATACGCAGTATTTT | many | TRBV5-1 | TRBD2 | TRBJ2-3
CASSLEGGPTDEQFF | TGTGCCAGCAGCTTGGAGGGGGGTCCTACGGATGAGCAGTTCTTC | few | TRBV5-8 | NA | TRBJ2-1
CASSHQRGTTNEKLFF | TGTGCCAGCAGCCACCAGAGGGGTACAACTAATGAAAAACTGTTTTTT | many | TRBV2 | NA | TRBJ1-4
CASSQLTIGEYNEQFF | TGTGCCAGCAGCCAATTGACTATCGGCGAATACAATGAGCAGTTCTTC | medium-sized | TRBV4-2 | NA | TRBJ2-1